Presented here are 7 T cell receptor beta chains from one specimen sequenced in a study of identical twins. TCRdb fed the 5' RACE reads into MiXCR, producing one record per CDR3 protein. The sample holds approximately 700,000 distinct CDR3 sequences; about 20% are singletons and the top ten take approximately 14%. These data also featured in a second study, about T cells expressing NK-cell markers.

Sequenced: PBMCs. The receptor set was obtained from a woman younger than 35 in good health.

The CDR3 region is CASSDGTAEQYF. CDR3 nucleotide sequence: TGTGCCAGCAGCGACGGGACAGCCGAGCAGTACTTC. The chain links TRBV2 to TRBJ2-7, with 7 nucleotides matching TRBD1. The germline V gene has CDR1 SNHLY and CDR2 FYNNEI. The CDR3 is 12 amino acids. The V gene end was trimmed by 6 bases and the J gene end by 6 bases; junction bases not matched to a gene: 5. Filled out from reference TRBV2 and TRBJ2-7, the complete variable domain reads EPEVTQTPSHQVTQMGQEVILRCVPISNHLYFYWYRQILGQKVEFLVSFYNNEISEKSEIFDDQFSVERPDGSNFTLKIRSTKLEDSAMYFCASSDGTAEQYFGPGTRLTVT.

This clonotype has a handful of counts. One end of the junction does not line up with germline, which may come from a read error. V is TRBV12-3 or TRBV12-4 and J is TRBJ1-1, with a weak D call TRBD1 (5 bases). The CDR3 covers 15 residues. The CDR3 coding sequence is TGTGCCAGCAGTTTTCATAGGGGCTTGAACTCTGAAGCTTTCTTT. Translation: CASSFHRGLNSEAFF.

This clonotype has just a few counts. The chain couples TRBV5-1 to TRBJ2-6; D is ambiguous. The CDR3 spans 16 residues. Germline values: CDR1 SGHRS, CDR2 YFSETQ. The V end lost 4 bases, the J end lost 0 bases, and 11 bases lay between the germline ends. The CDR3 is CASSPGESSGANVLTF. The CDR3 DNA is TGCGCCAGCAGCCCTGGAGAGAGCTCTGGGGCCAACGTCCTGACTTTC.

This chain joins TRBV11-3 and TRBJ2-7, with D hard to call. The CDR3 covers 12 residues. The V gene's germline CDR1 is SGHNT and CDR2 YENEEA. V gave up 3 bases and J gave up 2 bases, with 5 bases separating them. CDR3 in amino acids: CASSFSAYEQYF. The CDR3 region has the DNA TGTGCCAGCAGCTTCAGTGCCTACGAGCAGTACTTC.

In this sample, this clonotype turned up a few times. The chain is built from TRBV5-1 and TRBJ2-7; TRBD2 is a possible D gene (6 bases). CDR3 length equals 13 residues. V gave up 7 bases and J gave up 2 bases, with 13 bases separating them. CDR1 is SGHRS and CDR2 is YFSETQ in the germline V gene. CDR3 nucleotides: TGCGCCAGCGTCGGGACTTCTACCTACGAGCAGTACTTC. This encodes CASVGTSTYEQYF.

This clonotype was seen more than once but under ten times. The rearrangement uses TRBV4-3 and TRBJ2-2, with D perhaps TRBD1 (6 bases). The V gene lost 4 bases and the J gene lost 5 bases, with 11 bases spanning the gap. Germline V gives CDR1 LGHNA, CDR2 YSLEER. The CDR3 sequence is 14 residues long. The DNA of the CDR3 is TGCGCCAGCAGCCTTTCACAGGGTACCGGGGAGCTGTTTTTT. Translating it yields CASSLSQGTGELFF.

The J gene is TRBJ2-1, the V gene TRBV29-1; 8 bases match TRBD2. Germline V CDR1 and CDR2: SQVTM, ANQGSEA. The V and J ends lost 7 bases and 8 bases, in that order; junction bases with no gene match: 19. The CDR3 totals 16 residues. The CDR3 nucleotides are TGCAGCGCAAAACCCGGGACTAGAAGTTCTTTCGATGAGCAGTTCTTC. It specifies CSAKPGTRSSFDEQFF.